The present entry profiles one T cell receptor beta chain with its context. Its antigen remains unidentified. No base quality values were provided; no much bigger clone lies one nucleotide off. The cohort was made up of under 800 healthy bone marrow donors. Cohort members were all nominally healthy when sampled, although unrecorded immune exposures were likely present. The donor was CMV seronegative and was included in the group of about 350 seronegative cohort members. Each donor provided a peripheral blood sample, and peripheral blood mononuclear cells were used for TCR beta sequencing. Genomic DNA extraction from the blood cell samples was performed with the Qiagen DNeasy Blood Extraction Kit. This sample was included in a study of cytomegalovirus exposure and HLA in healthy donors (dated by TCRdb to the late 2010s). For the study in its entirety: An earlier analysis of some 600 of the donors reported 250 to 300 Gb of sequence data and roughly 120 million unique TCR beta sequences obtained from roughly 180 million T cells. About 300 gigabases of sequencing data and 70 million to 85 million unique TCR sequences were included in an early release covering roughly 600 HLA-typed donors. Of the 300 to 500 genotyped donors, 65% to 90% were placed in the genetic ancestry cluster associated with self-reported Caucasian donors. The study aimed to test whether cataloging public T cell receptors could reveal signatures of past pathogen exposure. The study used immunosequencing to profile the T cell repertoires of 666 subjects and linked those repertoires to cytomegalovirus serostatus. A separate validation cohort of 100 to 150 different subjects was used in addition to the roughly 620-subject first cohort. High-throughput TCR immunosequencing, statistical association of individual TCRs with disease status, and machine learning were combined to predict cytomegalovirus infection status. A later analysis re-examined previously published TCR beta repertoires from more than 650 donors and added high-resolution HLA genotyping to investigate patterns of TCR occurrence. The later analysis used no new phenotypic data to find candidate immune exposures, relying instead on TCR beta sequences and their occurrence across donors. An earlier analysis of several hundred of the donors applied high-throughput TCR beta sequencing to assess whether each TCR beta V gene segment acted as functional or pseudogenic. Donor age, sex, ethnicity and CMV serostatus were compiled together with the repertoire data. A later genetic analysis took genome-wide SNP genotypes for about 60% of the roughly 670 donors and used that subset as a discovery cohort. Every discovery cohort repertoire had been produced on one sequencing platform. HLA typing covered class I and class II loci at four-digit resolution. Typing coverage differed by locus: A, B, C, DRB1 and DQB1 were typed in about 620-640 donors, DQA1 in roughly 500, DPA1 in 606, and DPB1 in 450 to 490. A handful of DR-DQ haplotypes were handled as single units for association and clustering because linkage in the cohort was strong. Among 398 genotyped donors of the cohort, an average of approximately 240,000 unique TCR beta nucleotide sequences were sequenced per donor, roughly a sixth of them non-productive.

V and J are truncated by 7 bases and 0 bases respectively, leaving an intervening sequence of 10 bases. The CDR3 numbers 14 residues from cysteine through phenylalanine. Of the read, only the CDR3 DNA is kept; its 42 bases are in frame from base 1. CDR1 MNHNS and CDR2 SASEGT are derived from the germline V gene. Preparation of the library involved the immunoSEQ multiplex PCR assay. For the multiplex PCR, a mixture combining 60 forward primers for TCR Vbeta segments and 13 reverse primers for TCR Jbeta segments was used. A multiplex PCR assay on genomic DNA amplified the CDR3 region of rearranged TCR beta genes. The Illumina HiSeq System was used to sequence the amplified TCR beta libraries as 87-base-pair reads. Per the authors' processing: In a later analysis, around 80 million unique TCR beta chains were counted across the 666 repertoires, and some 10 million of these chains were shared by at least two donors. A nearest-neighbor algorithm error-corrected the raw reads and collapsed the reads into unique sequences, merging closely related sequences to remove PCR and sequencing errors. CDR3 sequences were aligned to IMGT reference sequences to assign V, D and J gene segments. For a sequence to be retained, a match of at least six nucleotides to both a V gene segment and a J gene segment was required. Rearrangements were classified as productive when the CDR3 lacked stop codons and remained in frame with V and J, and all other rearrangements were classified as non-productive. CDR3 was defined by IMGT convention, running from the second conserved V-encoded cysteine to the conserved J-encoded phenylalanine. Sequences without an unambiguous match to a single V gene segment were excluded from the earlier analysis of almost 600 of the donors. An earlier analysis of some 610 of the donors called V segments functional above 56.7% productive rearrangements and segregating when the between-donor standard deviation exceeded 5%. A statistical classification framework was built for diagnosing cytomegalovirus status from the catalog of TCR beta chain sequences. A later analysis assigned V and J genes by comparing TCR nucleotide sequences with IMGT/GENE-DB human TR gene sequences. A later analysis assigned CDR3 sequences and most-parsimonious VDJ recombination scenarios with the TCRdist pipeline. A later analysis defined each TCR beta chain by its CDR3 amino acid sequence plus V-gene family, and excluded reads lacking a unique V-gene family. To address suspected cross-contamination and a sequencing artifact, a later analysis removed a few hundred highly shared, low-generation-probability nucleotide sequences. In a later analysis, a clonal expansion index for each public chain was calculated from normalized within-repertoire ranks of inferred template counts. In a later analysis, generation probabilities were computed with a VDJ recombination model fitted to out-of-frame rearrangements, and the resulting probabilities were checked against IGoR. In a later analysis, TCR-TCR, TCR-HLA and TCR-CMV co-occurrence was scored with hypergeometric tests, and a repertoire-size bias correction was applied to TCR pairs. False discovery rates were estimated in a later analysis by permuting HLA or CMV assignments 20 times. In a later analysis, co-occurring TCRs were grouped using DBSCAN, and TCRdist sequence similarity was added for clustering within HLA-allele-positive subsets. For co-occurrence clustering, repertoires with fewer than 30,000 or more than 120,000 public chains were excluded, along with roughly 5 repertoires with anomalous nucleotide sharing. This is the immuneACCESS table as TCRdb keeps it, with only in-frame sequences that have V and J called. A part of the clones is gone; compared with another copy, unresolved V genes explain less than half, and the rest is unexplained. The V and J calls and clone size are taken from that table; D and trimming were inferred from the DNA. Within this sample are some 170,000 clones, with 70% to 80% of them counted one time only. Together, the top ten hold around 1% of the sample.

Summary of the overall study and its limitations: In vitro tests confirmed that three of the cytomegalovirus-associated TCR beta chains recognize cytomegalovirus antigens. The sequencing pipeline was judged likely to have produced a cluster of highly shared sequence variants as a technical artifact. Because the 87-base-pair reads could not distinguish some IMGT-functional V segments, including TRBV6-2 and TRBV6-3, those segments were excluded. According to a later analysis, most CMV-associated TCR beta chains appeared to be HLA-restricted, and the HLA associations seemed to be driven largely by CMV exposure. A later analysis found that HLA-associated TCR beta chains were more clonally expanded and had lower generation probabilities than equally common non-associated chains. The only immune exposure information available for the cohort was CMV serostatus. Correlated functional status among segregating V segments might reflect linkage disequilibrium, but an unknown experimental factor could not be ruled out. Because counts were too low, about 15 rarely observed V segments, including chromosome 9 orphons, were left out of the earlier analysis of 587 of the donors. Presence/absence analyses assumed roughly uniform sequencing depth across donors, an assumption that may not hold. Across donors, most TCR sequences were observed very rarely, whereas some public TCRs were present in many individuals. Because some donors lacked HLA typing at each locus, the association tests relied only on the typed subset. In the study, 150 to 200 TCR beta chains were listed as associated with cytomegalovirus. Strong co-occurrence of HLA alleles, especially DR and DQ, made assigning TCR associations to individual alleles difficult. The authors suggested that the approach could potentially be extended to other disease states and immunological phenotypes. An earlier analysis of 450 to 750 of the donors showed that most TCR beta V segments appeared in productive rearrangements either about 87% or about 30% of the time, which broadly matched IMGT annotations. The classifier was reported to diagnose cytomegalovirus status with high specificity and sensitivity in both the original and validation cohorts. A later analysis reported that several top co-occurrence clusters appeared linked to parvovirus B19, influenza, CMV and Epstein-Barr virus. An association between a missense DCLRE1C variant and V-gene and J-gene trimming of TCR beta chains was found in a later genetic analysis and replicated in an independent cohort. In a later analysis, TCR association rates were found to vary across HLA loci, with the most associated TCRs seen for DRB1 alleles and the fewest for HLA-C alleles. A later analysis associated 17,000 or so TCR beta sequences with specific HLA alleles at a false discovery rate of 0.05. In a later genetic analysis, fewer N-insertions in productive TCRs were reported among donors in an Asian-associated ancestry cluster than the roughly 700-donor mean. This cohort had only TCR beta chains sequenced, and the lack of alpha or paired-chain data limited which features could be detected. A further reported finding was that TCR beta sequences accurately predicted the HLA-A and HLA-B alleles for most subjects in the first cohort.

Recombination joined TRBV6-1 with TRBJ2-1, with the D gene call left open. The sequence came from a woman between 40 and 50 years old in good health and CMV-seronegative. Input material: PBMCs. The CDR3 corresponds to CASTFGPSYNEQFF. The DNA sequence is TGTGCCAGCACCTTTGGGCCCTCCTACAATGAGCAGTTCTTC.